This T cell receptor beta chain came from a study of PD-L1 blockade in urothelial cancer. TCRdb keeps only in-frame clones here, not all; method: immunoSEQ multiplex PCR. The sample holds about 52,000 clones; 84% are singletons and the top ten take approximately 1.4%. The CDR3 is 15 residues long. CDR1 and CDR2 (germline): MGHDK, SYGVNS. The germline V and J ends were trimmed by 2 bases and 7 bases, with 12 bases remaining between them. Time point: pretreatment peripheral blood. The chain links TRBV25-1 to TRBJ1-6, with D uncertain. The material sequenced was PBMCs, taken around atezolizumab (anti-PD-L1) treatment. This clonotype was sampled from a man aged 45-60 years with urothelial cancer. The CDR3 loop is CASSEQRVYNSPLHF. Here the CDR3 DNA reads TGTGCCAGCAGTGAACAACGGGTCTACAATTCACCCCTCCACTTT. Complete variable domain (other parts from reference TRBV25-1 and TRBJ1-6): EADIYQTPRYLVIGTGKKITLECSQTMGHDKMYWYQQDPGMELHLIHYSYGVNSTEKGDLSSESTVSRIRTEHFPLTLESARPSHTSQYLCASSEQRVYNSPLHFGNGTRLTVT.